This T cell receptor (beta chain) emerged from a study of identical twins. Notes on the study in general: In beta out-of-frame sequences, the excess sharing between twins was weaker.

This clonotype was detected a few times. The target antigen is unknown. TCRdb re-analysed the 5' RACE reads in MiXCR, keeping a single row per CDR3 protein. The table shows 200,000 to 250,000 distinct CDR3 sequences, with about an eighth occurring only once. The TCR was taken from a woman aged 18-29 years in good health. The specimen was memory (CD45RO+) T cells sorted from blood.

CDR3 protein: CASSLFPPGTGGRDGYTF. CDR3 in DNA: TGTGCCAGCAGCCTGTTCCCCCCCGGGACAGGGGGTCGCGATGGCTACACCTTC. The rearrangement links TRBV5-5 to TRBJ1-2; 11 bases line up with TRBD1. V trimming: 4 bases; J trimming: 6 bases; junction bases outside the gene matches: 17. This CDR3 is built from 18 residues. Germline CDR1 reads SGHKS; CDR2 reads YYEKEE (reference sequence). The variable domain in full, with the rest retrieved from reference TRBV5-5 and TRBJ1-2, is DAGVTQSPTHLIKTRGQQVTLRCSPISGHKSVSWYQQVLGQGPQFIFQYYEKEERGRGNFPDRFSARQFPNYSSELNVNALLLGDSALYLCASSLFPPGTGGRDGYTFGSGTRLTVV.